Listed below are T cell receptor beta chains from one sample, sequenced in a study of control samples from healthy donors and cancer patients. Measured with immunoSEQ multiplex PCR; TCRdb has only the in-frame clones, and not every one. The table includes approximately 45,000 clones, approximately 90% detected once. Sequenced: PBMCs. The receptors were sampled from a woman aged 35 to 49 with head and neck cancer. Each CDR3 is given with its conserved first and last residue. The D gene is left open where the match is weak. Size values are once, few and many counts, or a class for expanded clones, and some rows have none.

CDR3	DNA	V	J	size	D
CASSPSGDTIYF	TGCGCCAGCAGCCCCTCAGGTGACACCATATATTTT	TRBV4-1	TRBJ1-3	-	-
CASSLGPPQETQYF	TGTGCCAGCAGCTTGGGTCCGCCACAAGAGACCCAGTACTTC	TRBV7-2	TRBJ2-5	-	-
CATSTGREPYGYTF	TGTGCCACCTCGACAGGGAGAGAGCCCTATGGCTACACCTTC	TRBV19	TRBJ1-2	-	TRBD1
CASSQEVDPSYEQYF	TGTGCCAGCAGTCAGGAGGTGGACCCCTCCTACGAGCAGTACTTC	TRBV6-2/TRBV6-3	TRBJ2-7	-	-
CASSEGRETDTQYF	TGTGCCAGCAGTGAGGGCAGGGAAACAGATACGCAGTATTTT	TRBV2	TRBJ2-3	-	-
CASSLTATYGYTF	TGTGCCAGCAGCCTAACAGCCACGTATGGCTACACCTTC	TRBV7-2	TRBJ1-2	-	-
CASSLEGTANTEAFF	TGTGCCAGCAGCTTAGAAGGGACAGCGAACACTGAAGCTTTCTTT	TRBV11-3	TRBJ1-1	-	TRBD1
CASSQSGGAGRTEAFF	TGCGCCAGCAGCCAGTCAGGGGGCGCAGGAAGGACTGAAGCTTTCTTT	TRBV4-1	TRBJ1-1	-	TRBD1
CASSQEIAGQETQYF	TGTGCCAGCAGCCAAGAAATAGCGGGGCAAGAGACCCAGTACTTC	TRBV4-2	TRBJ2-5	-	TRBD2
CASSPRTSDPNTGELFF	TGTGCCAGCTCACCACGGACTAGCGATCCGAACACCGGGGAGCTGTTTTTT	TRBV18	TRBJ2-2	-	TRBD2
CASSYSGVKYGYTF	TGTGCCAGCAGTTACTCAGGGGTGAAATATGGCTACACCTTC	TRBV6-5	TRBJ1-2	-	-
CASSSTKSPGQGANGYTF	TGTGCCAGCAGCTCCACCAAATCCCCGGGACAGGGGGCTAATGGCTACACCTTC	TRBV11-2	TRBJ1-2	-	TRBD1
CASSPRRTDTQYF	TGTGCCAGCTCACCACGGAGGACAGATACGCAGTATTTT	TRBV18	TRBJ2-3	once	-
CASSYSMANEKLFF	TGTGCCAGCAGTTACTCGATGGCTAATGAAAAACTGTTTTTT	TRBV6-2/TRBV6-3	TRBJ1-4	-	-
CASSKKGHPNSPLHF	TGTGCCAGCAGCAAGAAAGGGCATCCGAATTCACCCCTCCACTTT	TRBV9	TRBJ1-6	once	-
CASSRGTGDGYTF	TGTGCCAGCAGCCGCGGGACAGGGGATGGCTACACCTTC	TRBV6-5	TRBJ1-2	-	TRBD1
CASSAGTWTAEQFF	TGTGCCAGCAGCGCCGGGACTTGGACGGCTGAGCAGTTCTTC	TRBV9	TRBJ2-1	few	-
CASSHTGVDGYTF	TGTGCCAGCAGCCATACGGGGGTTGATGGCTACACCTTC	TRBV12-3/TRBV12-4	TRBJ1-2	-	-
CSVRRDSWETQYF	TGCAGCGTTCGCCGGGATAGCTGGGAGACCCAGTACTTC	TRBV29-1	TRBJ2-5	-	-
CASSSYLTGTGGRVGYTGELFF	TGCGCCAGCAGCTCGTACTTGACCGGGACAGGGGGCCGCGTAGGGTACACCGGGGAGCTGTTTTTT	TRBV5-1	TRBJ2-2	-	TRBD1
CASSEGTVRTDTQYF	TGTGCCAGCAGCGAAGGGACGGTTCGGACAGATACGCAGTATTTT	TRBV7-9	TRBJ2-3	-	-
CASTLEGNTEAFF	TGCGCCAGCACCTTAGAGGGCAACACTGAAGCTTTCTTT	TRBV5-1	TRBJ1-1	-	-
CASSQESQGNNSPLHF	TGTGCCAGCAGCCAAGAATCGCAGGGAAATAATTCACCCCTCCACTTT	TRBV4-2	TRBJ1-6	-	-
CASSESRRGAAGELFF	TGTGCCAGCAGTGAATCCCGGCGTGGGGCGGCCGGGGAGCTGTTTTTT	TRBV2	TRBJ2-2	-	-
CASSDGGITYEQYF	TGTGCCAGCAGTGACGGGGGAATAACCTACGAGCAGTACTTC	TRBV2	TRBJ2-7	-	-
CASRSQGISDTQYF	TGTGCCAGCCGTTCGCAGGGAATCTCAGATACGCAGTATTTT	TRBV6-5	TRBJ2-3	-	-
CAWSAGHEGNTIYF	TGTGCCTGGAGTGCGGGACATGAGGGAAACACCATATATTTT	TRBV30	TRBJ1-3	-	-
CASSHQGANTGELFF	TGTGCCAGTAGTCACCAGGGGGCGAACACCGGGGAGCTGTTTTTT	TRBV19	TRBJ2-2	once	TRBD1
CASSDPSAKNIQYF	TGCGCCAGCAGTGATCCCTCAGCCAAAAACATTCAGTACTTC	TRBV10-1	TRBJ2-4	-	-
CAISESSGHTSNQPQHF	TGTGCCATCAGTGAGTCGTCTGGACACACTAGCAATCAGCCCCAGCATTTT	TRBV10-3	TRBJ1-5	-	-
CASSFRHYEQYF	TGTGCCAGCAGTTTCCGACACTACGAGCAGTACTTC	TRBV12-3/TRBV12-4	TRBJ2-7	-	-
CATSDLRWGNEQFF	TGTGCCACCAGTGATTTGCGGTGGGGCAATGAGCAGTTCTTC	TRBV24-1	TRBJ2-1	-	-
CASSDTGDYTF	TGTGCCAGCAGTGATACCGGAGACTACACCTTC	TRBV2	TRBJ1-2	-	-
CASSITHIATNEKLFF	TGTGCCAGCAGTATTACCCACATTGCAACTAATGAAAAACTGTTTTTT	TRBV27	TRBJ1-4	-	-
CASSSFGQGEGPQHF	TGTGCCAGCAGCTCTTTCGGACAGGGTGAAGGTCCCCAGCATTTT	TRBV7-9	TRBJ1-5	-	TRBD1
CASSPRQGHYEQYF	TGCGCCAGCAGCCCCAGACAGGGACACTACGAGCAGTACTTC	TRBV4-3	TRBJ2-7	-	TRBD1
CASSRGQVTYEQYF	TGTGCCAGCAGCCGCGGACAGGTCACCTACGAGCAGTACTTC	TRBV5-4	TRBJ2-7	-	TRBD1